These 18 T cell receptor beta chains originate from one sample sequenced in a study of cytomegalovirus exposure and HLA in healthy donors (TCRdb year 2017). Libraries were prepared through the immunoSEQ multiplex PCR assay. For the multiplex PCR, a mixture combining 60 forward primers for TCR Vbeta segments and 13 reverse primers for TCR Jbeta segments was used. In its TCRdb copy, this immuneACCESS table keeps in-frame sequences only and misses some clones. Where compared with another copy, unresolved V genes explain less than half of these, and the others have no known cause. The sample table lists more than 80,000 clones, around three quarters of them with a count of one. 5% to 7.5% of the sample is in the top ten clones. Material for sequencing was PBMCs. Source of these receptors: a woman aged 45-59 years in good health and CMV-seropositive.

This chain connects TRBV11-2 to TRBJ2-5; possibly TRBD1 for D (6 bases). The DNA end is a closer match to TRBJ2-7, so the J assignment may be wrong. Germline CDR1 reads SGHAT; CDR2 reads FQNNGV. This CDR3 contains 13 residues. The CDR3 region has the DNA TGTGCCAGCAGCCAGGGGTTGCCCTACGAGCAGTACTTC. Translation gives CASSQGLPYEQYF.

V and J are TRBV18 and TRBJ2-5; D remains unclear. Germline CDR1 and CDR2: KGHSH and LQKENI. The CDR3 totals 14 residues. The V and J ends lost 3 bases and 2 bases respectively, with 10 bases between them. In nucleotides, the CDR3 is TGTGCCAGCTCACCCGCCAGTGCTCAAGAGACCCAGTACTTC. This sequence encodes CASSPASAQETQYF.

The chain combines TRBV30 with TRBJ1-1, with unresolved D. V was shortened by 1 base and J by 2 bases, with 8 bases between the two germline ends. Germline V gives CDR1 GTSNPN, CDR2 SVGIG (reference sequence). The length of the CDR3 is 13 residues. The CDR3 region has the DNA TGTGCCTGGAGTGAGACTGACAACACTGAAGCTTTCTTT. The encoded protein is CAWSETDNTEAFF.

V and J are TRBV28 and TRBJ1-4; D gene uncertain. Germline values: CDR1 MDHEN, CDR2 SYDVKM. This CDR3 is 15 amino acids long. Trimming left V 5 bases short and J 4 bases short, with 14 bases between. Written as DNA, the CDR3 is TGTGCCAGCAGTCCCCCCGGCGCGGGTAATGAAAAACTGTTTTTT. Translating it yields CASSPPGAGNEKLFF.

This chain connects TRBV19 to TRBJ1-5; 8 nucleotides align to TRBD1. The CDR3 spans 15 residues. Trimming at V came to 7 bases and at J to 5 bases, leaving 10 bases not matched to a gene. CDR1 and CDR2 from the germline V gene are LNHDA and SQIVND (reference sequence). The CDR3 loop reads CASTPGGTGYQPQHF. The CDR3 DNA sequence: TGTGCCAGTACCCCTGGCGGGACAGGCTATCAGCCCCAGCATTTT.

The chain employs TRBV11-2 and TRBJ2-1; D possibly corresponds to TRBD2 (6 bases). Trimming shortened V by 6 bases and J by 0 bases, and 24 bases separated the two germline ends. CDR3 length: 19 residues. Looked up from germline, CDR1 is SGHAT and CDR2 is FQNNGV. The CDR3 nucleotides read TGTGCCAGCAGTCTCTACGGCGCGTCGCGGGGCAGCTCCTACAATGAGCAGTTCTTC. It is translated as CASSLYGASRGSSYNEQFF.

This rearrangement joins TRBV6-5 to TRBJ1-2, with no clear D. CDR1 MNHEY and CDR2 SVGAGI come from the germline V gene. This CDR3 has 15 residues. V was clipped by 0 bases and J by 1 base, with 9 bases between them. The CDR3 DNA reads TGTGCCAGCAGTTACTCTTCAGAAATTAACTATGGCTACACCTTC. Encoded protein: CASSYSSEINYGYTF.

This clone has only a few counts. The chain joins TRBV7-2 to TRBJ2-7; 8 nucleotides align to TRBD2. CDR1 and CDR2 (germline): SGHTA, FQGNSA. The CDR3 covers 15 residues. V was clipped by 4 bases and J by 2 bases; unmatched bases: 7. DNA of the CDR3: TGTGCCAGCAGCTCCCTCCGGCGGGGGGCCTACGAGCAGTACTTC. It is translated as CASSSLRRGAYEQYF.

The CDR3 DNA sequence: TGTGCCAGCAGCTTAACCGGGACAGGGTTCCAAGAGACCCAGTACTTC. This gives the protein CASSLTGTGFQETQYF. The chain employs TRBV7-6 and TRBJ2-5; 9 nucleotides match TRBD1. The CDR3 is 16 amino acids. Germline CDR1 and CDR2: SGHVS and FNYEAQ. The junction had 5 bases not matched to a gene; V was cut back by 2 bases and J by 1 base.

The chain recombines TRBV2 with TRBJ2-1; the match to TRBD1 covers 7 bases. The CDR3 is 13 residues long. CDR1 and CDR2 from the germline V gene are SNHLY and FYNNEI. V was pared by 6 bases and J by 10 bases, with 9 bases of the junction left unmatched. In DNA, the CDR3 is TGTGCCAGCAGACGACAGGGTGGGTCCGAGCAGTTCTTC. It codes for CASRRQGGSEQFF. Looking up the rest from reference TRBV2 and TRBJ2-1 gives the full variable domain: EPEVTQTPSHQVTQMGQEVILRCVPISNHLYFYWYRQILGQKVEFLVSFYNNEISEKSEIFDDQFSVERPDGSNFTLKIRSTKLEDSAMYFCASRRQGGSEQFFGPGTRLTVL.

V gene TRBV6-6 combines with J gene TRBJ2-1; 7 bases line up with TRBD2. CDR1 is MNHNY, CDR2 SVGAGI, per germline (reference sequence). The V gene end was trimmed by 7 bases and the J gene end by 5 bases; junction bases not matched to a gene: 5. This CDR3 has 13 amino acids. CDR3 bases: TGTGCCAGCACCTTCCGGGGGGACAATGAGCAGTTCTTC. As protein: CASTFRGDNEQFF.

The V gene is TRBV19, the J gene TRBJ1-2, with a possible D match to TRBD1 (5 bases). CDR1 LNHDA and CDR2 SQIVND come from the germline V gene (reference sequence). CDR3 length: 12 residues. V was shortened by 6 bases and J by 2 bases, with 7 bases between the two germline ends. The CDR3 loop reads CASRQGNYGYTF. In DNA form, the CDR3 reads TGTGCCAGTAGGCAGGGAAACTATGGCTACACCTTC.

Notes on this clone: The germline gene is not matched at one end of the junction; a read error may be the cause. The rearrangement uses TRBV7-9 and TRBJ2-7, with D unclear. The CDR3 sequence is 11 residues long. The V gene's germline CDR1 is SEHNR and CDR2 FQNEAQ (reference sequence). The CDR3 protein is CSSSPVNEQYF. The CDR3 nucleotides read TGTTCCAGCAGCCCCGTTAACGAGCAGTACTTC.

The rearrangement links TRBV5-1 to TRBJ1-2; 8 positions match TRBD1. Germline lookup yields CDR1 SGHRS and CDR2 YFSETQ. V dropped 3 bases and J dropped 2; count of bases not matched to a gene: 3. This CDR3 region has 14 residues. The CDR3 spells CASSSQGANYGYTF. In DNA, the CDR3 is TGCGCCAGCAGCTCCCAGGGGGCGAACTATGGCTACACCTTC.

This clone came up once. The gene calls are TRBV7-2 and TRBJ2-7; 8 bases are a match to TRBD1. Unmatched junction bases numbered 13, after V lost 1 base and J lost 2 bases. Germline V gives CDR1 SGHTA, CDR2 FQGNSA. The length of the CDR3 is 18 residues. The CDR3 DNA reads as TGTGCCAGCAGCTTAGAGGGCAGGGGGCGTTCTGTAGCCTACGAGCAGTACTTC. Translating gives CASSLEGRGRSVAYEQYF.

The chain couples TRBV4-3 to TRBJ1-5; 7 bases map to TRBD1. From germline, CDR1 is LGHNA and CDR2 YSLEER. The CDR3 runs 14 residues. V gave up 3 bases and J gave up 2 bases; unmatched junction bases: 1. The DNA of the CDR3 is TGCGCCAGCAGCCACGGGACAGGCAATCAGCCCCAGCATTTT. Residues: CASSHGTGNQPQHF.

The genes are TRBV7-8 and TRBJ2-7, with 9 bases lining up with TRBD2. V lost 5 bases and J lost 8; bases outside the gene matches: 16. CDR3 length: 16 amino acids. Per germline, CDR1 SGHVS and CDR2 FQNEAQ. Here the CDR3 reads CASSLLWIAGVTKQYF. For the CDR3, the DNA is TGTGCCAGCAGCCTCCTGTGGATAGCGGGGGTGACGAAGCAGTACTTC.

The rearrangement uses TRBV6-1 and TRBJ2-1; maybe TRBD2 (5 bases). The CDR3 is 14 residues long. Trimming removed 6 bases from V and 1 base from J, with 10 bases in between. CDR1 is MNHNS and CDR2 is SASEGT in the germline V gene. CDR3 nucleotide sequence: TGTGCCAGCAGGCGGGTGAGATCCTACAATGAGCAGTTCTTC. Translated, it gives CASRRVRSYNEQFF.